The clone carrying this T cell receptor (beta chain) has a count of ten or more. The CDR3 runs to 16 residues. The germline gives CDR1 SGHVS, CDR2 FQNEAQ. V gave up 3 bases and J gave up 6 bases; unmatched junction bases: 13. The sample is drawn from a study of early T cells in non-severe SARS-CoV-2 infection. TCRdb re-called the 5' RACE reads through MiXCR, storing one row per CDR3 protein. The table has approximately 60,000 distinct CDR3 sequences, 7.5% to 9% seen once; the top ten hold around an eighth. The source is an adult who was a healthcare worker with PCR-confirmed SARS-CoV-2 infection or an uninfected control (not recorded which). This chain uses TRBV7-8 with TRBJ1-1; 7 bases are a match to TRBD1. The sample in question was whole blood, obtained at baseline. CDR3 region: CASSFELTGFWSEAFF. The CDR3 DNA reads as TGTGCCAGCAGCTTCGAATTGACAGGGTTCTGGTCTGAAGCTTTCTTT.